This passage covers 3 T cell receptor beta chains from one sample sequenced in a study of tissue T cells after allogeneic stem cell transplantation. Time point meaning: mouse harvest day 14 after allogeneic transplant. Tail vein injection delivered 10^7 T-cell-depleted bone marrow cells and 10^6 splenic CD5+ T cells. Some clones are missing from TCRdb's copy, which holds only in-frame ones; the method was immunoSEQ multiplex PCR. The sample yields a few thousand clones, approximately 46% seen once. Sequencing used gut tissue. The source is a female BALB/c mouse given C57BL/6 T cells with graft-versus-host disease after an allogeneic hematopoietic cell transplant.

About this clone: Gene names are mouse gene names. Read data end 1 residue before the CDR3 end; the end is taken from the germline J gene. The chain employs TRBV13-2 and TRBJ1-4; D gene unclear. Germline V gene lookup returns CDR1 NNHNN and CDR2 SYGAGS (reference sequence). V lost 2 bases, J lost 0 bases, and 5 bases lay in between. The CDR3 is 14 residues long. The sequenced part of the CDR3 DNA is TGTGCCAGCGGTGACAGTATTTCCAACGAAAGATTATTT. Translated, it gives CASGDSISNERLF. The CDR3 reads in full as CASGDSISNERLFF.

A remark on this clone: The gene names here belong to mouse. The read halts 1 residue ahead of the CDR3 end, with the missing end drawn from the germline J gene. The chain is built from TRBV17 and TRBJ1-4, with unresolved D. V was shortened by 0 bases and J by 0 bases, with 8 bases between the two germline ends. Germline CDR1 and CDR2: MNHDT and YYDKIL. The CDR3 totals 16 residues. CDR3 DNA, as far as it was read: TGTGCTAGCAGTAGAGATCGACAAATTTCCAACGAAAGATTATTT. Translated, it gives CASSRDRQISNERLF. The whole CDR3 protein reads CASSRDRQISNERLFF. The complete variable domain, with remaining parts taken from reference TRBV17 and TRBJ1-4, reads DTTVKQNPRYKLARVGKPVNLICSQTMNHDTMYWYQKKPNQAPKLLLFYYDKILNREADTFEKFQSSRPNNSFCSLYIGSAGLEYSAMYLCASSRDRQISNERLFFGHGTKLSVL.

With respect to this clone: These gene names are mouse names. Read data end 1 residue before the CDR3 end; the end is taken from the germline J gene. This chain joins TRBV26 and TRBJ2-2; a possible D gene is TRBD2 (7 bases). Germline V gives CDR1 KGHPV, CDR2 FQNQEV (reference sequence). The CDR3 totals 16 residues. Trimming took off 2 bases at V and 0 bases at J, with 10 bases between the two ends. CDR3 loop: CASSLGGRANTGQLYF. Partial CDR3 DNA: TGTGCCAGCAGTCTGGGGGGGCGTGCAAACACCGGGCAGCTCTAC.